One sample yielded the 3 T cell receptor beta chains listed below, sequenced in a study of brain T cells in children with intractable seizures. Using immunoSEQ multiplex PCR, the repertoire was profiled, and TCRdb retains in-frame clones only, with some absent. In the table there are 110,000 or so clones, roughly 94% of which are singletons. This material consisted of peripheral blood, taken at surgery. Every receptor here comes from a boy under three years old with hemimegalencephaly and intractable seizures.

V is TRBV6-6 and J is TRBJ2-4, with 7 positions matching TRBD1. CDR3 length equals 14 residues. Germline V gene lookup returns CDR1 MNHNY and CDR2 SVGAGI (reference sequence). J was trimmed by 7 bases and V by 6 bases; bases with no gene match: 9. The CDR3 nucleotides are TGTGCCAGCAGACAGGGGCGGGTTGGGAACATTCAGTACTTC. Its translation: CASRQGRVGNIQYF.

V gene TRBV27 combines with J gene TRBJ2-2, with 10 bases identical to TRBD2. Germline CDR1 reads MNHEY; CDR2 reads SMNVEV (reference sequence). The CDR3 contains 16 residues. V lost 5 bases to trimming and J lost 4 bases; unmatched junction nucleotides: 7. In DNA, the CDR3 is TGTGCCAGCAGTCCTTCCGTAGCGGGAGGCACCGGGGAGCTGTTTTTT. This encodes CASSPSVAGGTGELFF.

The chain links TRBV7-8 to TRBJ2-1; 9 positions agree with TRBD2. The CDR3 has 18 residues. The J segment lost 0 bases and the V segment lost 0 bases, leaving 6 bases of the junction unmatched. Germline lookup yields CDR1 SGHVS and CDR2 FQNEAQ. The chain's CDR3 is CASSLALSGGNSYNEQFF. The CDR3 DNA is TGTGCCAGCAGCTTAGCGCTTAGCGGGGGAAACTCCTACAATGAGCAGTTCTTC.